These 14 T cell receptor beta chains originate from one sample sequenced in a study of shared clonotypes between healthy human individuals. The assay was immunoSEQ multiplex PCR, and TCRdb's table has in-frame clones only and misses some. The repertoire holds millions of clones, with around nine tenths as singletons. The sequenced sample was naive CD4+ T cells sorted from blood. Noted subset: CD45RA+ positively selected. The receptors here all came from a young man in good health.

This chain uses TRBV4-1 with TRBJ2-3; D unclear. CDR1 and CDR2 (germline): MGHRA, YSYEKL. CDR3 length: 14 residues. V lost 4 bases to trimming and J lost 0 bases, with 8 bases between them. DNA for the CDR3: TGCGCCAGCAGCCGATATTTTAGCACAGATACGCAGTATTTT. It specifies CASSRYFSTDTQYF.

The chain couples TRBV19 to TRBJ2-7; 7 bases match TRBD1. CDR1 and CDR2 (germline): LNHDA, SQIVND (reference sequence). Germline trimming cut 5 bases from V and 8 bases from J; bases unmatched to any gene: 12. This CDR3 is 14 amino acids long. The CDR3: CASSPPGQRTKQYF. CDR3 sequence (DNA): TGTGCCAGTAGTCCTCCGGGACAGCGTACGAAGCAGTACTTC.

The V call is TRBV7-2, the J call TRBJ1-3; 12 positions agree with TRBD1. The CDR3 totals 17 residues. Trimming at V came to 3 bases and at J to 6 bases, leaving 9 bases not matched to a gene. Germline assignment: CDR1 SGHTA and CDR2 FQGNSA. This CDR3 reads CASSFVPGQGAVNTIYF. Here the CDR3 DNA reads TGTGCCAGCAGCTTTGTCCCGGGACAGGGGGCAGTAAACACCATATATTTT.

The V gene is TRBV5-6, the J gene TRBJ1-2; a possible D gene is TRBD1 (5 bases). The germline V gene has CDR1 SGHDT and CDR2 YYEEEE. The CDR3 has 13 amino acids. V was shortened by 4 bases and J by 4 bases, with 11 bases between the two germline ends. CDR3 residues: CASSPGGGYGYTF. The CDR3 DNA reads TGTGCCAGCAGCCCTGGGGGGGGCTATGGCTACACCTTC.

The chain carries TRBV7-9 and TRBJ2-2, with D perhaps matching TRBD2 (5 bases). This CDR3 is 16 amino acids long. The germline V and J ends were trimmed by 0 bases and 3 bases, with 11 bases remaining between them. Germline V gene sequence: CDR1 SEHNR, CDR2 FQNEAQ (reference sequence). The CDR3 nucleotides read TGTGCCAGCAGCTTAGCTCGAGGGCGGTACACCGGGGAGCTGTTTTTT. Amino acid sequence: CASSLARGRYTGELFF.

V gene TRBV19 combines with J gene TRBJ2-1, with D unresolved. Trimming took 8 bases from V and 2 from J, leaving 16 bases between them. The CDR3 sequence is 15 residues long. Germline V gene sequence: CDR1 LNHDA, CDR2 SQIVND (reference sequence). The CDR3 DNA reads as TGTGCCAGTGGGTCCATAGGGCAGGCCTACAATGAGCAGTTCTTC. Translated, it gives CASGSIGQAYNEQFF. Full variable domain (rest looked up from reference TRBV19 and TRBJ2-1): DGGITQSPKYLFRKEGQNVTLSCEQNLNHDAMYWYRQDPGQGLRLIYYSQIVNDFQKGDIAEGYSVSREKKESFPLTVTSAQKNPTAFYLCASGSIGQAYNEQFFGPGTRLTVL.

This rearrangement joins TRBV5-1 to TRBJ1-3, with D perhaps TRBD1 (5 bases). The CDR3 has 16 amino acids. Germline V gene sequence: CDR1 SGHRS, CDR2 YFSETQ. Trimming removed 0 bases from V and 2 bases from J, with 12 bases in between. In DNA form, the CDR3 reads TGCGCCAGCAGCTTGGGATCTGAGGGGACTGGAAACACCATATATTTT. Its translation: CASSLGSEGTGNTIYF.

The chain joins TRBV4-1 to TRBJ1-6; TRBD1 matches 8 bases. Germline V CDR1 and CDR2: MGHRA, YSYEKL. V was clipped by 2 bases and J by 9 bases; unmatched bases: 9. The CDR3 contains 16 residues. CDR3 residues: CASSQSDRGLGSPLHF. The CDR3 DNA is TGCGCCAGCAGCCAAAGTGACAGGGGTTTGGGTTCACCCCTCCACTTT.

The chain uses TRBV6-1 and TRBJ2-7, with TRBD1 identical over 7 bases. Germline CDR1 reads MNHNS; CDR2 reads SASEGT. V lost 5 bases to trimming and J lost 0 bases; unmatched junction nucleotides: 7. The CDR3 length is 15 residues. CDR3 region: CASSPGQVSSYEQYF. DNA for the CDR3: TGTGCCAGCAGTCCAGGACAGGTGAGCTCCTACGAGCAGTACTTC.

The chain carries TRBV28 and TRBJ1-2; D unclear. CDR1 MDHEN and CDR2 SYDVKM come from the germline V gene. The CDR3 runs 15 residues. Trimming took 2 bases from V and 2 from J, leaving 12 bases between them. The chain's CDR3 is CASSLPSLGNYGYTF. As DNA, the CDR3 is TGTGCCAGCAGTTTACCCTCCTTGGGGAACTATGGCTACACCTTC.

The chain links TRBV28 to TRBJ1-1; D is ambiguous. Trimming shortened V by 7 bases and J by 3 bases, and 6 bases separated the two germline ends. The CDR3 covers 11 residues. Looked up from germline, CDR1 is MDHEN and CDR2 is SYDVKM. The DNA of the CDR3 is TGTGCCAGCACCAGCTACACTGAAGCTTTCTTT. Amino acids: CASTSYTEAFF.

The chain joins TRBV5-1 to TRBJ2-3, with 11 nucleotides matching TRBD2. From germline, CDR1 is SGHRS and CDR2 YFSETQ. The J segment lost 3 bases and the V segment lost 0 bases, leaving 6 bases of the junction unmatched. This CDR3 is built from 17 residues. DNA for the CDR3: TGCGCCAGCAGCTTGGGCTCTCTAGCGGGAGGAACAGATACGCAGTATTTT. Translating gives CASSLGSLAGGTDTQYF.

The V and J genes are TRBV6-1 and TRBJ1-4; the D gene is possibly TRBD1 (6 bases). Germline lookup yields CDR1 MNHNS and CDR2 SASEGT. The CDR3 runs 14 residues. Trimming shortened V by 7 bases and J by 0 bases, and 9 bases separated the two germline ends. DNA for the CDR3: TGTGCCAGCAAACAGGGACCAACTAATGAAAAACTGTTTTTT. Protein: CASKQGPTNEKLFF.

Points on this clone: The same CDR3 is also encoded by other DNA sequences in this sample. This sequence joins TRBV28 and TRBJ2-2, with D hard to call. The germline V gene encodes CDR1 MDHEN and CDR2 SYDVKM. V was shortened by 3 bases and J by 7 bases, with 6 bases between the two germline ends. The length of the CDR3 is 12 residues. The CDR3 sequence is CASSFGVGELFF. The CDR3 DNA follows: TGTGCCAGCAGTTTTGGGGTCGGGGAGCTGTTTTTT.